Described below is a single T cell receptor beta chain sequence and its context. Unmatched junction bases numbered 9, after V lost 7 bases and J lost 5 bases. This CDR3 is built from 14 residues. Germline V CDR1 and CDR2: SEHNR, FQNEAQ (reference sequence). The source of the sample is a study of T cell changes during pregnancy in multiple sclerosis. The repertoire was sequenced with immunoSEQ multiplex PCR; TCRdb's copy has only in-frame clones and lacks some. This table has tens of thousands of clones, less than 95% appearing once. Specimen: CD4+ T cells from peripheral blood mononuclear cells, collected in the third trimester of pregnancy. The chain links TRBV7-9 to TRBJ2-5; 8 bases align to TRBD2. The sequence was obtained from a female donor in good health, enrolled as a control in a pregnancy study. CDR3: CASTQAGAGETQYF. The CDR3 DNA reads TGTGCCAGCACCCAAGCGGGGGCGGGGGAGACCCAGTACTTC. Full variable domain (missing parts from reference TRBV7-9 and TRBJ2-5): DTGVSQNPRHKITKRGQNVTFRCDPISEHNRLYWYRQTLGQGPEFLTYFQNEAQLEKSRLLSDRFSAERPKGSFSTLEIQRTEQGDSAMYLCASTQAGAGETQYFGPGTRLLVL.